Here is one T cell receptor (beta chain) with its context. Authors' analysis steps: Scientists estimated how many nucleated cells there were by amplifying reference gene primers. Sequencing used immunoSEQ multiplex PCR; TCRdb keeps in-frame clones, though not all of them. V and J calls and clone size are those listed in that table; D and trimming were worked out from the DNA. Of around 470,000 clones in the sample, about 92% were seen once. This record belongs to a study of blood T cell repertoires in COVID-19. In the study overall: Sources were T cells, B-cell-depleted T cells, or PBMCs; the material itself was cDNA or gDNA.

From germline, CDR1 is SGDLS and CDR2 YYNGEE. Unmatched junction bases numbered 9, after V lost 0 bases and J lost 5 bases. The CDR3 spans 16 residues. V is TRBV9 and J is TRBJ1-1; 8 bases match TRBD1. Sequencing was performed on PBMCs or T cells enriched from blood (not recorded which). This TCR came from a man between 18 and 29 years old who had recovered from COVID-19. CDR3 DNA: TGTGCCAGCAGCGTAGGGTCTGGACAGGGATCGACTGAAGCTTTCTTT. Translation gives CASSVGSGQGSTEAFF.